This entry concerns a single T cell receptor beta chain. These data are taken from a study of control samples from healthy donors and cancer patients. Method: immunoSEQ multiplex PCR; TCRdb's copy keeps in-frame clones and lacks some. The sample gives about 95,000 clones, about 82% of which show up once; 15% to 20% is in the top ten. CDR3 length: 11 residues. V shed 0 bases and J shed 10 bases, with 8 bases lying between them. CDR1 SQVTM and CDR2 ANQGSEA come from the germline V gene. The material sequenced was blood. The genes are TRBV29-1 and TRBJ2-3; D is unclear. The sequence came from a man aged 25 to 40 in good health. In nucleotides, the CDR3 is TGCAGCGTTGAAGACTTCCCCGCGCAGTATTTT. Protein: CSVEDFPAQYF.